A single sample gave rise to the 10 T cell receptor beta chains below, sequenced in a study of T cell responses to AZD1222 COVID-19 vaccine. Clones were sequenced by immunoSEQ multiplex PCR, and TCRdb holds only the in-frame ones, with some missing. The sample lists approximately 77,000 clones, 80% to 90% occurring once. This sample comprised peripheral blood, obtained 28 days after the second AZD1222 dose. The receptors derive from an adult who received the AZD1222 COVID-19 vaccine.

This chain connects TRBV10-3 to TRBJ2-3, with D uncertain. This CDR3 is built from 14 residues. CDR1 is ENHRY, CDR2 SYGVKD, per germline. V was trimmed by 0 bases and J by 4 bases, leaving 8 bases between them. This CDR3 reads CAISESGSADTQYF. In nucleotides, the CDR3 is TGTGCCATCAGTGAGTCGGGCAGCGCAGATACGCAGTATTTT.

The CDR3 DNA follows: TGTGCCAGCTCACCATTTCCGGGCGTGGACACTGAAGCTTTCTTT. It encodes CASSPFPGVDTEAFF. This chain joins TRBV18 and TRBJ1-1; D uncertain. The germline CDR1 and CDR2 sequences are KGHSH and LQKENI. Trimming removed 2 bases from V and 3 bases from J, with 13 bases in between. The CDR3 spans 15 residues.

This chain joins TRBV28 and TRBJ1-3, with no clear D. CDR1 and CDR2 (germline): MDHEN, SYDVKM. Trimming removed 1 base at V and 4 bases at J, with 17 bases between. The CDR3 is 17 amino acids. Here the CDR3 DNA reads TGTGCCAGCAGTTTATCGTCATGGGGTATTTCCGGAAACACCATATATTTT. It encodes CASSLSSWGISGNTIYF.

The gene calls are TRBV11-2 and TRBJ1-2; unclear D gene. Germline V gene sequence: CDR1 SGHAT, CDR2 FQNNGV. The V end lost 4 bases, the J end lost 6 bases, and 15 bases lay between the germline ends. The CDR3 runs 14 residues. CDR3 DNA sequence: TGTGCCAGCAGCTCCCGGGGTCTAGTTGATGGCTACACCTTC. Residues: CASSSRGLVDGYTF.

This clone appeared a single time. One end of the junction fails to match germline, which may point to a read error. V usage is TRBV4-1 and J usage is TRBJ2-2, with 9 bases aligning to TRBD1. Germline CDR1 and CDR2: MGHRA and YSYEKL. The CDR3 sequence is 15 residues long. CDR3 amino acids: CPSSHDRGYTGELFF. For the CDR3, the DNA is TGCCCCAGCAGCCACGACAGGGGGTACACCGGGGAGCTGTTTTTT.

CDR3 DNA sequence: TGTGCCAGCAGCGCATCGGGAGGGCGAAGGAACACTGAAGCTTTCTTT. The encoded protein is CASSASGGRRNTEAFF. V is TRBV9 and J is TRBJ1-1; no reliable D call. Germline V gene sequence: CDR1 SGDLS, CDR2 YYNGEE. This CDR3 comprises 16 residues. V dropped 3 bases and J dropped 1 base, with 16 bases sitting between them. Full variable domain (missing parts from reference TRBV9 and TRBJ1-1): DSGVTQTPKHLITATGQRVTLRCSPRSGDLSVYWYQQSLDQGLQFLIQYYNGEERAKGNILERFSAQQFPDLHSELNLSSLELGDSALYFCASSASGGRRNTEAFFGQGTRLTVV.

J is TRBJ1-2 and V is TRBV18; no firm D call. From germline, CDR1 is KGHSH and CDR2 LQKENI. The CDR3 spans 14 residues. V was cut by 3 bases and J by 4 bases, with 12 bases left in between. CDR3 sequence reads: CASSPWDYGYGYTF. In DNA form, the CDR3 reads TGTGCCAGCTCACCGTGGGATTACGGCTATGGCTACACCTTC.

The genes are TRBV7-3 and TRBJ1-1, with TRBD1 identical over 12 bases. From germline, CDR1 is SGHTA and CDR2 FQGTGA. V shed 2 bases, J shed 4 bases, and the junction held 8 bases outside the gene matches. This CDR3 contains 17 residues. CDR3 in DNA: TGTGCCAGCAGCTTAGAGGGACAGGGGGCTGTAGGCACTGAAGCTTTCTTT. This translates into CASSLEGQGAVGTEAFF.

This chain links TRBV25-1 with TRBJ1-2; TRBD1 agrees at 7 bases. Germline V lookup: CDR1 MGHDK, CDR2 SYGVNS. The J segment lost 5 bases and the V segment lost 3 bases, leaving 0 bases of the junction unmatched. This CDR3 is 12 amino acids long. The CDR3 region is CASSDRGYGYTF. CDR3 nucleotide sequence: TGTGCCAGCAGTGACAGGGGGTATGGCTACACCTTC.

The rearrangement links TRBV5-1 to TRBJ1-1, with 7 bases that match TRBD1. The CDR3 sequence is 16 residues long. The V gene's germline CDR1 is SGHRS and CDR2 YFSETQ. V was pared by 3 bases and J by 8 bases, with 16 bases of the junction left unmatched. The CDR3: CASSSEAGGLGREAFF. DNA for the CDR3: TGCGCCAGCAGCTCCGAGGCAGGGGGATTAGGAAGGGAAGCTTTCTTT.